This record looks at one T cell receptor gamma chain sequence and its context. The antigen it binds to is not known. No base quality information exists; no much larger clone differs at one position. This specimen comes from a study of gamma-delta T cells after stem cell transplantation (dated by TCRdb to the mid-2010s). Trimming accounts for 1 base at V and 1 base at J, while the number of junction bases matched to no gene is 25. Spanning cysteine to phenylalanine, the CDR3 consists of 21 amino acids. Only the CDR3 DNA is retained, 63 bases long and in frame from the first base. Taken from the germline V gene, the CDR1 and CDR2 loops are EGSTGY and YDSYTSSV. Receptors were amplified or captured by RT-PCR. TCRdb shows the sequencer as Illumina MiSeq. TCRdb reprocessed the public reads with the caller CATT; rows with the same DNA were merged afterwards. The sample table lists roughly 1,200 gamma-chain clones, around 3% of them with a count of one. The biggest ten clones account for about 30% of the sample.

This receptor was identified in a human donor. It is not recorded whose cells these are; they may come from a transplant donor. The rearrangement joined TRGV4 to TRGJ1 or TRGJ2. The material sequenced was gamma-delta T cells. CDR3 reads: CATWDGPVRAGVGKNYYKKLF. The DNA sequence reads TGTGCCACCTGGGATGGACCCGTACGGGCAGGGGTTGGAAAAAATTATTATAAGAAACTCTTT.